This TCR beta chain emerged from a study of shared clonotypes between healthy human individuals. Study-wide results and caveats: Among a handful of donors, approximately 4.6% of naive CD4 clonotypes were found in common. Naive subsets, compared against memory subsets, generally had larger estimated richness values.

As regards this clone: Its antigen is currently unknown.

Trimming removed 0 bases from V and 0 bases from J, with 8 bases in between. Germline V CDR1 and CDR2: MRHNA, SNTAGT. This CDR3 contains 15 residues. Libraries were prepared by immunoSEQ multiplex PCR; TCRdb keeps only in-frame clonotypes and omits some of them. The table has a few million clones, around 93% seen once. CD8 cells classed as naive were CD45RO-negative and positively selected for CCR7, excluding terminally differentiated effector memory CD45RA+ cells. Donors comprised healthy HIV-negative adults lacking recent acute infections or vaccinations. The TCR originated in a man in his late teens or twenties in good health. Some clones in this sample may be carry-over from other donors' samples. The sequenced sample consisted of naive CD8+ T cells from PBMCs. This rearrangement joins TRBV6-4 to TRBJ1-1; tentatively, D is TRBD1 (5 bases). This chain's CDR3 is CASSDSAGMNTEAFF. Written as DNA, the CDR3 is TGTGCCAGCAGTGACTCGGCAGGGATGAACACTGAAGCTTTCTTT.